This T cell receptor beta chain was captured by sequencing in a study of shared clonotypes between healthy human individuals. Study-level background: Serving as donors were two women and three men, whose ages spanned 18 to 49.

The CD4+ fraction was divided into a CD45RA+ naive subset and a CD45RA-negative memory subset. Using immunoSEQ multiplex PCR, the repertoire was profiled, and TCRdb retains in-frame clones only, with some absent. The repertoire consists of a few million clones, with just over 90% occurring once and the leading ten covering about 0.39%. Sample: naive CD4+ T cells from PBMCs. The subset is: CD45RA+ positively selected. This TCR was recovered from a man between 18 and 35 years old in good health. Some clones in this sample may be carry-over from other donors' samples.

This CDR3 is CASSFLSGSTLYQETQYF. The CDR3 coding sequence is TGTGCCAGCAGCTTCCTTAGCGGGAGCACTCTGTACCAAGAGACCCAGTACTTC. The genes are TRBV7-9 and TRBJ2-5, with 9 bases that match TRBD2. This CDR3 contains 18 residues. V dropped 3 bases and J dropped 0; count of bases not matched to a gene: 11. In germline, CDR1 is SEHNR, CDR2 FQNEAQ (reference sequence).